This is a list of T cell receptor beta chains from one sample in a study of CD8 T cells in Susac syndrome. TCRdb used MiXCR to reprocess the immunoSEQ multiplex PCR reads, holding one entry per CDR3 protein. The sample has more than 110,000 distinct CDR3 sequences, approximately 95% seen once. Source material: CD4+ T cells from PBMCs. These receptors originate from a human donor with Susac syndrome. The CDR3 runs from the conserved cysteine through the conserved F or W. D genes are given only for firm matches. Size values are once, few and many counts, or a class for expanded clones, and some rows have none.

clone size,J gene,V gene,D gene,CDR3 DNA,CDR3 protein
.,TRBJ2-5,TRBV12-3/TRBV12-4,TRBD2,TGTGCCAGCAGTTTAGTGCGGCGGGAGGGCCTTTCGAAGGAGACCCAGTACTTC,CASSLVRREGLSKETQYF
.,TRBJ1-1,TRBV12-3/TRBV12-4,.,TGTGCCAGCAGTCCATCTGGGTGGACTGAAGCTTTCTTT,CASSPSGWTEAFF
.,TRBJ1-2,TRBV6-2/TRBV6-3,TRBD1,TGTGCCAGCAGTCCCGGGACAGTGATCTATGGCTACACCTTC,CASSPGTVIYGYTF
.,TRBJ2-6,TRBV7-9,.,TGTGCCAGCAGGAAAACTTCGTGGAGCTCTGGGGCCAACGTCCTGACTTTC,CASRKTSWSSGANVLTF
.,TRBJ2-1,TRBV6-5,TRBD1,TGTGCCAGCAGCGCCGGGACAGGGGAAACGGATGAGCAGTTCTTC,CASSAGTGETDEQFF
.,TRBJ2-5,TRBV5-6,.,TGTGCCAGCAGCTTGGCGTACCAAGAGACCCAGTACTTC,CASSLAYQETQYF
.,TRBJ2-7,TRBV27,.,TGTGCCAGCAGTAAGCAGGGGTACGGGGAGCAGTACTTC,CASSKQGYGEQYF
.,TRBJ2-3,TRBV29-1,TRBD2,TGCAGCGTGGGGGAGGGCGGCACAGATACGCAGTATTTT,CSVGEGGTDTQYF
.,TRBJ2-2,TRBV30,.,TGTGCCTGGAGTGTACGACAGGAGCTGTTTTTT,CAWSVRQELFF
.,TRBJ2-5,TRBV30,TRBD2,TGTGCCTGGAGTGGCAGTAGCGGGATTGAGACCCAGTACTTC,CAWSGSSGIETQYF
.,TRBJ1-1,TRBV30,TRBD1,TGTGCCTGGAACAGGGGCCTAATAAGGGGGACTGAAGCTTTCTTT,CAWNRGLIRGTEAFF
.,TRBJ1-1,TRBV30,.,TGTGCCTGGAGTGTCTACCTTGAAGCTTTCTTT,CAWSVYLEAFF
.,TRBJ2-7,TRBV21-1,.,TGTGCCAGCAGCAAAGACCACTCCTCCTACGAGCAGTACTTC,CASSKDHSSYEQYF
.,TRBJ2-3,TRBV6-5,.,TGTGCCAGCAGTTACGGCTTAGCGAGCGCACAGATAACGCAGTATTTT,CASSYGLASAQITQYF
.,TRBJ2-5,TRBV20-1,.,TGCAGTGCTAGAGAATGGCGGAGGGGGGGCGCAGAGACCCAGTACTTC,CSAREWRRGGAETQYF
.,TRBJ2-3,TRBV4-1,.,TGCGCCAGCAGCCATCTTTTGGCGGATACGCAGTATTTT,CASSHLLADTQYF
.,TRBJ1-2,TRBV23-1,TRBD1,TGCGCCAGCAGTCAATCGGGACAGTTCCCCTATGGCTACACCTTC,CASSQSGQFPYGYTF
.,TRBJ2-7,TRBV6-2/TRBV6-3,TRBD2,TGTGCCAGCACCCGACTAGCGGGAGACTACGAGCAGTACTTC,CASTRLAGDYEQYF
.,TRBJ1-6,TRBV28,.,TGTGCCAGCAGTTTATCAGCCTTGAATAATTCACCCCTCCACTTT,CASSLSALNNSPLHF
.,TRBJ2-1,TRBV20-1,.,TGCAGTGCAAAGACTAGGCCTTGGGGATCCTACAATGAGCAGTTCTTC,CSAKTRPWGSYNEQFF
few,TRBJ2-7,TRBV3-1,.,TGTGCCAGCAGCCAAGGCTACGAGCAGTACTTC,CASSQGYEQYF
.,TRBJ2-1,TRBV4-2,.,TGTGCCAGCAGCCAAGATCCACTAGCAAGCAATGAGCAGTTCTTC,CASSQDPLASNEQFF
.,TRBJ2-5,TRBV20-1,.,TGCAGTGCTAGAAGAGGGGAAGAGACCCAGTACTTC,CSARRGEETQYF
.,TRBJ1-1,TRBV20-1,.,TGCAGTGCTAGTAGGACCCCGCGACCGAACACTGAAGCTTTCTTT,CSASRTPRPNTEAFF
.,TRBJ2-1,TRBV20-1,TRBD2,TGCAGTGCTAGATCAGGGACTAGCCTGAACCACAATGAGCAGTTCTTC,CSARSGTSLNHNEQFF
.,TRBJ1-4,TRBV9,.,TGTGCCAGCAGCGTACGTGTAGACGGTGAAAAACTGTTTTTT,CASSVRVDGEKLFF
.,TRBJ2-3,TRBV2,.,TGTGCCAGCACTCCTGACAGGACGGGGGGCACAGATACGCAGTATTTT,CASTPDRTGGTDTQYF
.,TRBJ1-5,TRBV2,.,TGTGCCAGCAGGAGACGCGATAATCAGCCCCAGCATTTT,CASRRRDNQPQHF
.,TRBJ1-2,TRBV29-1,.,TGCAGCGTTGAAGAATTGGCCCCGGGACAAGGGTTCACCTTC,CSVEELAPGQGFTF
.,TRBJ1-6,TRBV20-1,TRBD1,TGCAGTGCCCCGGGACAGGGAACCAATTCACCCCTCCACTTT,CSAPGQGTNSPLHF
.,TRBJ2-2,TRBV29-1,TRBD1,TGCAGCGTTATATCCCCCTCTCCCGGGACAGGGGTTACCGGGGAGCTGTTTTTT,CSVISPSPGTGVTGELFF
.,TRBJ1-1,TRBV2,.,TGTGCCAGCAGTGCCCGACAGGTGGGCACTGAAGCTTTCTTT,CASSARQVGTEAFF
.,TRBJ2-5,TRBV11-1,TRBD2,TGTGCCAGCAGCTTTGCGGGAGCAGAGACCCAGTACTTC,CASSFAGAETQYF
.,TRBJ2-5,TRBV6-5,.,TGTGCCAGCGCTACGAGCGAGACCCAGTACTTC,CASATSETQYF
.,TRBJ1-5,TRBV7-9,.,TGTGCCAGCAGCTTAGAAGGGACGTTCAATCAGCCCCAGCATTTT,CASSLEGTFNQPQHF
.,TRBJ1-5,TRBV20-1,.,TGCAGTGCTGGGTCCTCCAGGGCCAATCAGCCCCAGCATTTT,CSAGSSRANQPQHF
.,TRBJ1-1,TRBV3-1,.,TGTGCCAGCAGCCAAGTAGCGAACACTGAAGCTTTCTTT,CASSQVANTEAFF
.,TRBJ2-1,TRBV28,.,TGTGCCAGCAGTTCTAACAATGAGCAGTTCTTC,CASSSNNEQFF
.,TRBJ1-5,TRBV20-1,TRBD1,TGCAGTGCTAGAGCGACCGGGACAGCACCTCAGCCCCAGCATTTT,CSARATGTAPQPQHF
.,TRBJ1-1,TRBV7-9,TRBD1,TGTGCCAGCAGCTTCCGGACAGGGGCCGACGAAGCTTTCTTT,CASSFRTGADEAFF
.,TRBJ2-3,TRBV4-1,TRBD2,TGCGCCAGCAGCCAGACTAGCGGGGGAGATACGCAGTATTTT,CASSQTSGGDTQYF
.,TRBJ2-7,TRBV20-1,.,TGCAGTGCTAGAGATTTTGTCTCGGGGGTTCGATACTACGAGCAGTACTTC,CSARDFVSGVRYYEQYF
.,TRBJ2-7,TRBV7-9,.,TGTGCCAGCAGCTTTAACACAGGAGGGGAGCAGTACTTC,CASSFNTGGEQYF
.,TRBJ2-2,TRBV6-4,TRBD2,TGTGCCAGCAGTGAGCTAGCGGGGAACACCGGGGAGCTGTTTTTT,CASSELAGNTGELFF
once,TRBJ2-7,TRBV30,.,TGTGCCTGGAGTACAGGGATCACCTACGAGCAGTACTTC,CAWSTGITYEQYF
.,TRBJ2-7,TRBV4-1,TRBD2,TGCGCCAGCAGCCGGGTGGTGGGGACTAGTAACGAGCAGTACTTC,CASSRVVGTSNEQYF
.,TRBJ2-2,TRBV6-5,.,TGTGCCAGCACTCGGGACCTCACGAACACCGGGGAGCTGTTTTTT,CASTRDLTNTGELFF
.,TRBJ1-4,TRBV30,.,TGTGCCGCAGGAGAAAATGAAAAACTGTTTTTT,CAAGENEKLFF
.,TRBJ2-1,TRBV14,.,TGTGCCAGCAGCCAGCGGGCCCTCGGCGGTGAGCAGTTCTTC,CASSQRALGGEQFF
.,TRBJ2-5,TRBV20-1,TRBD2,TGCAGTGCTAGAGACCCATTAGCGGGAGGAGAGACCCAGTACTTC,CSARDPLAGGETQYF
.,TRBJ2-3,TRBV29-1,TRBD1,TGCAGCGTTGAAGGCCGGACAGGGTATCCCACAGATACGCAGTATTTT,CSVEGRTGYPTDTQYF
.,TRBJ2-5,TRBV20-1,.,TGCAGTGTAATCAAGGGGACGGGGGAGACCCAGTACTTC,CSVIKGTGETQYF
.,TRBJ1-1,TRBV5-6,.,TGTGCCAGCAGCCCGTCCTGGAACACTGAAGCTTTCTTT,CASSPSWNTEAFF
.,TRBJ2-3,TRBV29-1,.,TGCAGCGTTGCCGTCCGATCCGATACGCAGTATTTT,CSVAVRSDTQYF
.,TRBJ1-2,TRBV12-3/TRBV12-4,.,TGTGCCAGCAGTTTACGGGCAGGGTCTGTCTATGGCTACACCTTC,CASSLRAGSVYGYTF